The entry below gives a single T cell receptor beta chain sequence along with its context. Its antigen is currently unknown. This sample is part of a study of blood T cells in healthy people across ages. Whole-study results and caveats: Samples with more naive T cells showed higher observed beta diversity.

Donor samples were obtained from healthy Caucasian individuals from Russia, aged 6 to 90. The second PCR ran about 6 to 11 cycles with a sample-barcoded 5' primer and J-beta primers. Each CDR3 protein is one row after TCRdb ran MiXCR on the 5' RACE reads. The sample shows hundreds of thousands of distinct CDR3 sequences, roughly 25% of them seen only once. This CDR3 spans 15 amino acids. J lost 9 bases, V lost 6 bases, and 8 bases had no gene match. These data were also reused for a study on T cells of mothers and their children. That investigation notes: The analysis detected no persistent microchimeric T cell clones.

Sequenced input: blood. This clonotype originated in a boy between 10 and 17 years old in good health. The chain joins TRBV12-3 or TRBV12-4 to TRBJ1-6, with TRBD1 matching over 10 bases. This CDR3 reads CASRGAGTGVSPLHF. The CDR3 DNA follows: TGTGCCAGCAGGGGAGCCGGGACAGGGGTTTCACCCCTCCACTTT.